This T cell receptor beta chain came from a study of shared clonotypes between healthy human individuals (dated by TCRdb to 2019 to 2021). About the full investigation: A few men and two women, aged 18 to 49 years, made up the cohort. To estimate repertoire size and how much clonotype sharing occurs between individuals, the study deeply sequenced the blood TCR repertoires of roughly 5 healthy adults. For each donor, three plates each were used for CD4 naive and CD4 memory, two plates were used for CD8 naive, and one plate was used for CD8 memory. Leukapheresis yielded between about 0.94 and 8.9 billion PBMCs per donor. Libraries were prepared and TCR repertoires were sequenced by different laboratories using diverse techniques, in order to increase sequencing depth and limit assay-specific biases. What the research found in general, with its limitations: Compared with non-shared clonotypes, the clonotypes found in all four sorted-subset donors had higher generation probabilities. Naive subsets generally had larger estimated clonotype richness than memory subsets did. Pairwise subsampling indicated that sequencing depth was expected to affect the degree of clonotype sharing among donors. When a handful of donors were compared, the shared fraction of clonotypes was around 5% for naive CD4, around 3.5% for naive CD8, roughly 2.5% for memory CD4, and about 0.36% for memory CD8. Sampling was restricted to blood, and TCR repertoires in tissue are likely to differ from TCR repertoires in blood. Because the study included only a small number of donors, the genetic and exposure-history diversity represented was limited. Even with the large sequencing depth, rarefaction of the sorted-subset datasets indicated that sequencing was incomplete.

In the case of this clone: The clone's antigen remains unknown. No base-level quality is on record; no much larger clone is a single base apart. Within the sample, other DNA sequences also encode this same CDR3.

The germline V gene provides CDR1 SGHTA and CDR2 FQGNSA. Reading from cysteine to phenylalanine, the CDR3 counts 13 amino acids. Kept here is only the CDR3 DNA, which spans 39 bases and is read in frame from base 1. V and J are truncated by 6 bases and 1 base respectively, leaving an intervening sequence of 9 bases. TCR CDR3 regions were amplified from genomic DNA by multiplex PCR using the deep immunoSEQ assay. Extracted genomic DNA from each cell subset was spread evenly across all wells of several immunoSEQ 96-well plates, with each plate serving as a replicate. Each replicate PCR for sorted subsets received 200 ng genomic DNA, equal to 30,000 or so T cell genomes. Purified libraries were quantified with a Qubit 3.0 fluorometer, sized on a Bioanalyzer 2100, and re-quantified with the KAPA Library Quantification kit. A separate single-read 150-cycle Illumina NextSeq 550 flow cell was used to sequence each immunoSEQ 96-well plate. The study's own analysis went as follows. The immunoSEQ output contained only junctional sequences without quality scores, so filtering could not match that applied to full-length reads. Sequences were annotated with PyIR, a Python wrapper for IgBLAST v1.9, and V/J genes and CDR3 were assigned using IMGT germline references. Reads were removed for weak V/J assignments (E-value above 1e-6), missing CDR3, stop codons, out-of-frame junctions, or ambiguous translated residues. V3J clonotypes were defined as sequences sharing the same inferred V gene, J gene, and CDR3 amino acid sequence. Percentage overlap between repertoires was calculated by dividing the number of shared unique clonotypes by the size of the smaller repertoire. Richness of each repertoire was evaluated using RTK rarefaction, the Chao1 estimator, and Recon v2.1 estimates of unobserved clonotypes. Generation probabilities were computed with OLGA for all TCRbeta clonotypes obtained by the gDNA method from several donors. TCRdb re-hosts the immuneACCESS table, in-frame sequences only. Its copies lack some clones; in the studies checked, an unresolved V gene accounts for under half of them, and the cause for the rest is not known. V, J and clone size derive from that table, while D and trimming were established from the DNA sequence. The sample table shows fewer than 2.5 million clones, and 93% are seen once. 0.35% to 0.45% of the sample belongs to the ten largest clones.

Healthy HIV-negative adults with no recently reported acute infections or vaccinations were included as donors. Every donor was a Caucasian adult residing in Nashville, Tennessee, USA. CD4+ T cells were enriched by magnetic negative selection; naive cells were then positively selected on CD45RA, and the negative fraction formed the memory subset. After blood collection by leukapheresis, PBMCs were isolated using Ficoll-Histopaque density gradient centrifugation and then cryopreserved in the vapor phase of liquid nitrogen. Analytical flow cytometry was used to check the purity and quantity of every magnetically sorted T cell population. Genomic DNA was isolated from every sorted fraction and measured by UV absorbance on a Nanodrop 2000c.

This chain is built from TRBV7-2 and TRBJ2-5; confidence is insufficient to name the D gene. Source material: naive CD4+ T cells from PBMCs. This specimen's cell subset or site label, interpreted: CD45RA+ positively selected. The origin of this receptor is a young man in good health. Some clones in this sample may be carry-over from other donors' samples. The DNA reads as follows: TGTGCCAGCAGTCGGGCCCTCCAAGAGACCCAGTACTTC. This translates into CASSRALQETQYF.